These T cell receptor beta chains were read from a single sample in a study of shared clonotypes between healthy human individuals. Some clones are missing from TCRdb's copy, which holds only in-frame ones; the method was immunoSEQ multiplex PCR. The repertoire consists of about 530,000 clones, with about 75% occurring once and the leading ten covering around an eighth. Material: PBMCs. These receptors all stem from a woman in her 40s in good health. Some clones in this sample may be carry-over from other donors' samples. Each CDR3 is given without its conserved first and last residue. D genes are given only for firm matches.

D gene	V gene	CDR3 protein
NA	TRBV28	ASKSGGNTIY
NA	TRBV7-9	ASSLADPSTDTQY
NA	TRBV5-5	ASSAGRQNEKLF
TRBD1	TRBV6-6	ASSPRQGAHKDTQY
NA	TRBV4-3	ASSQGGGAASYEQY
NA	TRBV29-1	SASWMMDTEAF
NA	TRBV19	ASSIGGENYGYT
NA	TRBV28	ASSLRRGSSYEQY
TRBD1	TRBV28	ASTPLWDRGKYKQY
NA	TRBV5-6	ASSPLTRDDPIYT
NA	TRBV5-6	ASSLTPSPRYNEQF
TRBD2	TRBV7-8	ASSYIRTSGTRGEQF
NA	TRBV11-2	ASREFQETQY
NA	TRBV6-6	ASCRDSYNEQF
NA	TRBV2	ASHRSGNSNQPQH
NA	TRBV9	ASSERADSQETQY
TRBD1	TRBV30	AWSVQSGQNSPLH
TRBD2	TRBV7-8	ASSPRLAEAKNIQY
NA	TRBV10-3	AISSPDTPEKLF
TRBD2	TRBV7-2	ASSGLAGSTDTQY
NA	TRBV27	ASSIQRGIQETQY
NA	TRBV13	ASSRRGGAGEKLF
TRBD1	TRBV15	ATSPGTGGWYGYT
NA	TRBV6-4	ASSEQGSHTDTQY
NA	TRBV25-1	ASSESREQY
TRBD1	TRBV4-2	ASSQGTGNYGYT
NA	TRBV7-2	ASSPVFRGANYGYT
NA	TRBV7-9	ASSLGQNNSPLH
TRBD1	TRBV7-6	ASSPRTGYEQY
TRBD1	TRBV4-2	ASSQGTGRALREKLF
TRBD2	TRBV6-5	ASLAGGRGEQF
NA	TRBV9	ASSPRRAHAGNTIY
TRBD2	TRBV5-1	ASSWGPGLAGMGADTQY
NA	TRBV28	ASKHRVEAF
NA	TRBV5-6	ASSSVLSYNEQF
NA	TRBV7-2	ASSFHGVTDTQY
TRBD2	TRBV5-4	ASSLGEGITGELF
NA	TRBV27	ASSLWGNSYEQY
NA	TRBV28	ASSPTETNTEAF
NA	TRBV6-6	ASSSGSYNEQF
NA	TRBV20-1	SARVTDEAF
NA	TRBV30	AWGVDQPQH
NA	TRBV28	ASRGSTHVTDTQY
NA	TRBV2	ASSEVGETDYEQY
NA	TRBV6-5	ASSHGRGYSTEAF
NA	TRBV20-1	SASALNEQF
NA	TRBV9	ASSVAGELNTDTQY
NA	TRBV9	ASSVEGRTDTQY
TRBD1	TRBV7-8	ASSLRGQSEKLF
NA	TRBV6-5	ASQRAKDSSYEQY
NA	TRBV2	ASSEDEESSYNEQF
NA	TRBV7-9	ASRDSSSYEQY
NA	TRBV6-1	ASKEGQGNEQF